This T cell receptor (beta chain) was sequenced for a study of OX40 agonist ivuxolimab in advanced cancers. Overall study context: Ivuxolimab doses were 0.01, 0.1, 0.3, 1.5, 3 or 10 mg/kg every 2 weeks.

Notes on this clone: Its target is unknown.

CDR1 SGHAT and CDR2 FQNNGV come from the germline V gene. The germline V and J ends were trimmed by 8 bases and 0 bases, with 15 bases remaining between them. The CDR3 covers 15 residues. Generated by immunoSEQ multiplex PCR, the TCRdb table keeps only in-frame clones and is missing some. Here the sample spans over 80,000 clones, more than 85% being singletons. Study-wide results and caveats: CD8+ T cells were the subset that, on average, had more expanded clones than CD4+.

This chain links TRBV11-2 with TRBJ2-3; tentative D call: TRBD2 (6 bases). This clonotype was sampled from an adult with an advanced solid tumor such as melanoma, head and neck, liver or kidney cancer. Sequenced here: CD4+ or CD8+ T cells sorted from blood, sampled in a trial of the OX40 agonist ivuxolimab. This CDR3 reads CASGTAGLSTDTQYF. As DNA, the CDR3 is TGTGCCAGCGGTACGGCGGGACTGAGCACAGATACGCAGTATTTT.